The next 30 T cell receptor beta chains were all read from a single sample in a study of T cell responses to AZD1222 COVID-19 vaccine. Here immunoSEQ multiplex PCR was the method, and the copy in TCRdb shows in-frame clones only, minus some. The sample has around 170,000 clones, approximately 90% seen once. The material was peripheral blood, obtained on day 0 of AZD1222 vaccination. The receptors derive from an adult in good health.

J is TRBJ2-1 and V is TRBV5-1; perhaps D is TRBD1 or TRBD2 (6 bases each). V lost 4 bases, J lost 6 bases, and 17 bases lay in between. This CDR3 has 15 residues. Germline V gene data show CDR1 as SGHRS and CDR2 as YFSETQ. CDR3 DNA: TGCGCCAGCAGCCCCGGGGGTGGGGGGCTCAATGAGCAGTTCTTC. Protein product: CASSPGGGGLNEQFF.

The V call is TRBV6-2 or TRBV6-3, the J call TRBJ1-2; a weak D match, TRBD1 (5 bases). V was pared by 5 bases and J by 0 bases, with 16 bases between. The CDR3 covers 16 residues. The germline gives CDR1 MNHEY, CDR2 SVGEGT. The CDR3 DNA reads as TGTGCCAGCAGTACCCGGACAAAGGGGACTAACTATGGCTACACCTTC. Protein product: CASSTRTKGTNYGYTF.

The chain uses TRBV19 and TRBJ1-1; possible D gene TRBD1, 5 bases. The V end lost 3 bases, the J end lost 6 bases, and 14 bases lay between the germline ends. The germline CDR1 and CDR2 sequences are LNHDA and SQIVND (reference sequence). There are 14 residues in the CDR3. The CDR3 here is CASSIGGVSPEAFF. The CDR3 DNA reads as TGTGCCAGTAGTATTGGAGGGGTGAGCCCTGAAGCTTTCTTT.

This clone was detected only a few times. The chain links TRBV11-2 to TRBJ1-1; D not certain. The CDR3 is made up of 11 amino acids. The germline V gene encodes CDR1 SGHAT and CDR2 FQNNGV. V shed 5 bases and J shed 7 bases, with 8 bases lying between them. CDR3 sequence: CASSHMGEAFF. The CDR3 DNA follows: TGTGCCAGCAGCCATATGGGTGAAGCTTTCTTT.

This chain connects TRBV27 to TRBJ2-3, with a possible D match to TRBD2 (7 bases). Germline V gene sequence: CDR1 MNHEY, CDR2 SMNVEV (reference sequence). Trimming stripped 3 bases from V and 3 bases from J, with 13 bases between. CDR3 size: 15 residues. Here the CDR3 DNA reads TGTGCCAGCAGTTTTGGGGGGGGCCTTACAGATACGCAGTATTTT. This sequence encodes CASSFGGGLTDTQYF.

This CDR3 reads CASSEGGISRGDQPQHF. DNA of the CDR3: TGCGCCAGCAGTGAAGGTGGGATCTCTCGGGGCGATCAGCCCCAGCATTTT. V usage is TRBV10-2 and J usage is TRBJ1-5, with D perhaps matching TRBD1 (5 bases). Trimming left V 3 bases short and J 5 bases short, with 20 bases between. The CDR3 is 17 amino acids. Per the germline V gene, CDR1 is WSHSY and CDR2 is SAAADI.

The chain carries TRBV28 and TRBJ2-7; D assignment may be TRBD1 or TRBD2 (5 bases each). CDR1 MDHEN and CDR2 SYDVKM come from the germline V gene. This CDR3 comprises 19 residues. Deletions cut 4 bases from V and 1 base from J, with 26 bases between. The CDR3 region has the DNA TGTGCCAGCAGTTCCCAATCCGGGACCGAAAGGGTATGGTCCTACGAGCAGTACTTC. It specifies CASSSQSGTERVWSYEQYF.

The chain recombines TRBV6-2 or TRBV6-3 with TRBJ1-1; 11 positions match TRBD1. The CDR3 extends over 18 amino acids. V trimming: 2 bases; J trimming: 3 bases; junction bases outside the gene matches: 11. Germline loops: CDR1 MNHEY, CDR2 SVGEGT. The CDR3 coding sequence is TGTGCCAGCAGTTACCCCTTGGACAGGGGGCTAAGGGACACTGAAGCTTTCTTT. It is translated as CASSYPLDRGLRDTEAFF.

CDR3 in amino acids: CASRSGGYLNTEAFF. In DNA, the CDR3 is TGTGCCAGTAGGTCAGGGGGCTACTTGAACACTGAAGCTTTCTTT. J is TRBJ1-1 and V is TRBV19; TRBD1 aligns across 8 bases. The CDR3 has 15 residues. V trimming: 6 bases; J trimming: 0 bases; junction bases outside the gene matches: 6. Germline V gene lookup returns CDR1 LNHDA and CDR2 SQIVND (reference sequence).

V usage is TRBV5-1 and J usage is TRBJ2-5; 10 bases fit TRBD1. This CDR3 region has 16 residues. The ends lost 0 bases at V and 4 bases at J; junction bases unmatched: 6. The germline V gene has CDR1 SGHRS and CDR2 YFSETQ. CDR3 sequence reads: CASSLGGQGRPETQYF. In nucleotides, the CDR3 is TGCGCCAGCAGCTTGGGGGGACAGGGGAGGCCAGAGACCCAGTACTTC.

The J gene is TRBJ1-4, the V gene TRBV7-6, with D maybe TRBD1 (6 bases). V gave up 0 bases and J gave up 8 bases, with 16 bases separating them. Germline values: CDR1 SGHVS, CDR2 FNYEAQ. This CDR3 region has 16 residues. CDR3 sequence (DNA): TGTGCCAGCAGCTTAGCTGGTAGCCAGGGGAACGAAAAACTGTTTTTT. Translated: CASSLAGSQGNEKLFF.

V is TRBV14 and J is TRBJ2-1; D unresolved. V was clipped by 5 bases and J by 8 bases, with 7 bases between them. There are 11 residues in the CDR3. CDR1 SGHDN and CDR2 FVKESK come from the germline V gene. The CDR3 sequence: CASSEIDEQFF. CDR3 coding DNA: TGTGCCAGCAGCGAGATTGATGAGCAGTTCTTC.

The chain has TRBV16 and TRBJ1-4; D gene unclear. Germline V gene lookup returns CDR1 KGHSY and CDR2 FQNENV. The CDR3 contains 15 residues. The V gene lost 3 bases and the J gene lost 7 bases, with 15 bases spanning the gap. Here the CDR3 reads CASSHNSPLSEKLFF. The CDR3 coding sequence is TGTGCCAGCAGCCACAATAGCCCCTTGAGTGAAAAACTGTTTTTT.

The chain carries TRBV10-2 and TRBJ1-5, with D maybe TRBD1 (6 bases). Germline loops: CDR1 WSHSY, CDR2 SAAADI. The length of the CDR3 is 15 residues. V was pared by 3 bases and J by 4 bases, with 13 bases between. The CDR3 sequence: CASSDLGTTNQPQHF. The CDR3 nucleotides read TGCGCCAGCAGTGATTTAGGGACAACAAATCAGCCCCAGCATTTT.

CDR3 in DNA: TGCGCCAGCAGCCAACGGTCTTTGGGTTTCGAGCAGTACTTC. Its translation: CASSQRSLGFEQYF. This chain uses TRBV4-3 with TRBJ2-7; D unclear. This CDR3 comprises 14 residues. Germline V lookup: CDR1 LGHNA, CDR2 YSLEER. Between the trimmed V and J ends, which lost 2 bases and 6 bases, there was a span of 14 bases.

The chain carries TRBV3-1 (or the pseudogene TRBV3-2) and TRBJ1-6; no clear D gene. There are 15 residues in the CDR3. The V and J ends lost 1 base and 0 bases respectively, with 4 bases between them. From germline, CDR1 is LGHDT and CDR2 YNNKEL (reference sequence). CDR3 DNA sequence: TGTGCCAGCAGCCAAGGACGCTCCTATAATTCACCCCTCCACTTT. Translated, it gives CASSQGRSYNSPLHF.

The chain has TRBV4-1 and TRBJ2-7; TRBD1 aligns across 10 bases. V shed 6 bases, J shed 5 bases, and the junction held 7 bases outside the gene matches. From germline, CDR1 is MGHRA and CDR2 YSYEKL. The CDR3 covers 14 residues. The CDR3 DNA follows: TGCGCCAGCAGTTCCGGACAGGGGGTGGACGAGCAGTACTTC. Protein product: CASSSGQGVDEQYF.

This sequence joins TRBV6-5 and TRBJ1-3; 7 nucleotides align to TRBD1. Germline CDR1 is MNHEY and CDR2 is SVGAGI. The CDR3 loop spans 15 amino acids. Losses at the gene ends were 1 base for V and 2 bases for J; bases not matched to a gene: 2. The CDR3 DNA is TGTGCCAGCAGTTACTATCAGGGGGCTGGAAACACCATATATTTT. Translated, it gives CASSYYQGAGNTIYF.

This chain uses TRBV5-1 with TRBJ2-7; D is possibly TRBD1 (6 bases). V was pared by 3 bases and J by 6 bases, with 13 bases between. The CDR3 is 13 amino acids. The germline V gene encodes CDR1 SGHRS and CDR2 YFSETQ. The CDR3 sequence is CASSSDSPLEQYF. In DNA, the CDR3 is TGCGCCAGCAGCTCGGACAGCCCCCTCGAGCAGTACTTC.

This clone was detected only once. The V call is TRBV7-2, the J call TRBJ1-1; TRBD1 might be the D (6 bases). V lost 1 base, J lost 4 bases, and 10 bases lay in between. CDR3 length: 14 residues. Per germline, CDR1 SGHTA and CDR2 FQGNSA. This CDR3 reads CASSLVQGGTEAFF. CDR3 sequence (DNA): TGTGCCAGCAGCTTAGTACAGGGCGGCACTGAAGCTTTCTTT.

This clone was counted once. The V gene is TRBV2, the J gene TRBJ1-5, with no clear D. This CDR3 has 16 residues. The germline V gene encodes CDR1 SNHLY and CDR2 FYNNEI. V dropped 6 bases and J dropped 6 bases, with 21 bases sitting between them. In DNA form, the CDR3 reads TGTGCCAGCAGCCGAGAAGGTGGCAGGTGGGTTCAGCCCCAGCATTTT. The encoded protein is CASSREGGRWVQPQHF.

This rearrangement joins TRBV5-1 to TRBJ1-1; D ambiguous. The CDR3 covers 15 residues. CDR1 and CDR2 from the germline V gene are SGHRS and YFSETQ. Trimming pared 1 base from V and 0 bases from J, leaving 10 bases between. The CDR3 sequence is CASSLTGNMNTEAFF. The CDR3, as DNA: TGCGCCAGCAGCTTGACGGGAAACATGAACACTGAAGCTTTCTTT.

The V and J genes are TRBV11-2 and TRBJ2-7; TRBD1 might be the D (6 bases). From germline, CDR1 is SGHAT and CDR2 FQNNGV. V was shortened by 4 bases and J by 4 bases, with 17 bases between the two germline ends. The CDR3 length is 15 residues. CDR3: CASSSPSTGDYEQYF. CDR3 nucleotides: TGTGCCAGCAGCTCCCCCTCGACAGGAGATTACGAGCAGTACTTC.

The V gene is TRBV20-1, the J gene TRBJ2-7, with D unresolved. V shed 4 bases and J shed 8 bases, with 12 bases lying between them. Germline-derived CDR1 and CDR2 are DFQATT and SNEGSKA (reference sequence). The CDR3 consists of 11 residues. In DNA, the CDR3 is TGCAGTGCTATAGGGTATGGTCAGCAGTACTTC. Protein sequence: CSAIGYGQQYF.

This chain links TRBV10-3 with TRBJ2-7; D may match TRBD1 or TRBD2 (5 bases each). The CDR3 is 16 residues long. CDR1 and CDR2 (germline): ENHRY, SYGVKD. V lost 0 bases and J lost 5, with 17 bases in between. The CDR3: CAISESRGLVGHEQYF. DNA of the CDR3: TGTGCCATCAGTGAGTCGAGGGGTTTGGTTGGGCACGAGCAGTACTTC.

The chain recombines TRBV23-1 with TRBJ1-1; perhaps TRBD1 as D (6 bases). TRBV23-1 belongs to the ORF category, with a function that is uncertain. The CDR3 sequence is 13 residues long. V lost 7 bases and J 1 base, leaving 10 bases between the germline ends. The CDR3 sequence is CASKIQGNTEAFF. DNA for the CDR3: TGCGCCAGCAAAATACAGGGGAACACTGAAGCTTTCTTT.

This clone was detected only a few times. The chain uses TRBV14 and TRBJ1-2; 9 bases fit TRBD1. Per germline, CDR1 SGHDN and CDR2 FVKESK. The CDR3 has 13 amino acids. V shed 5 bases and J 5 bases; nucleotides not matched to a gene: 3. The CDR3 reads CASSTGQGYGYTF. In DNA, the CDR3 is TGTGCCAGCAGCACAGGACAGGGGTATGGCTACACCTTC.

This clone showed up just once. This chain uses TRBV5-5 with TRBJ2-1; 12 nucleotides agree with TRBD2. V lost 0 bases to trimming and J lost 8 bases; unmatched junction nucleotides: 3. The CDR3 sequence is 15 residues long. From germline, CDR1 is SGHKS and CDR2 YYEKEE (reference sequence). The CDR3 region is CASSLELAGGYEQFF. CDR3 coding DNA: TGTGCCAGCAGCTTGGAACTAGCGGGAGGATATGAGCAGTTCTTC.

The chain links TRBV19 to TRBJ2-7; no definite D call. V was trimmed by 3 bases and J by 7 bases, leaving 7 bases between them. The CDR3 runs to 11 residues. Germline CDR1 is LNHDA and CDR2 is SQIVND (reference sequence). The CDR3 protein is CASSIREEQYF. In DNA form, the CDR3 reads TGTGCCAGTAGTATTAGGGAAGAGCAGTACTTC.

V usage is TRBV3-1 (or the pseudogene TRBV3-2) and J usage is TRBJ1-2; no clear D. From germline, CDR1 is LGHDT and CDR2 YNNKEL (reference sequence). V lost 1 base and J lost 4, with 7 bases in between. This CDR3 region has 13 residues. CDR3: CASSQVAGYGYTF. The CDR3 DNA sequence: TGTGCCAGCAGCCAAGTGGCAGGCTATGGCTACACCTTC.